Listed below are T cell receptor beta chains from one sample, sequenced in a study of blood T cell repertoires in COVID-19. Only in-frame clones appear in the TCRdb table, and some are missing; sequencing was by immunoSEQ multiplex PCR. The repertoire holds around 200,000 clones, with around 83% as singletons. Sequencing was carried out using peripheral blood. Receptors were obtained from a man in his fifties or sixties with active or convalescent COVID-19. CDR3s include the opening cysteine and the closing phenylalanine or tryptophan.

>TRBJ2-7|TRBV19
CASSRTGSSYEQYF
>TRBJ1-5|TRBV27
CASSVQGYNQPQHF
>TRBJ1-1|TRBV29-1
CSVDRGWETEAFF
>TRBJ1-3|TRBV3-1/TRBV3-2
CASMQGSVRNTIYF
>TRBJ2-2|TRBV10-3
CAIRGSGNSRELFF
>TRBJ2-1|TRBV5-1
CASSLGTSGGVNPNEQFF
>TRBJ1-4|TRBV10-3
CAISPGGTNEKLFF
>TRBJ1-1|TRBV27
CASSLLMGGTEAFF
>TRBJ2-1|TRBV7-6
CASSPGGSGGSEQFF
>TRBJ1-3|TRBV3-1/TRBV3-2
CASSQDSSGNTIYF
>TRBJ1-5|TRBV5-1
CASSPGTGNQPQHF
>TRBJ1-1|TRBV29-1
CSVDRGSTEAFF
>TRBJ2-3|TRBV5-1
CASSLVGLAGASTDTQYF
>TRBJ1-1|TRBV30
CAWSVWGGSNTEAFF
>TRBJ1-4|TRBV5-1
CASSRAPGGEEKLFF
>TRBJ2-1|TRBV27
CASSLTGTIGEQFF
>TRBJ1-1|TRBV2
CALGLHAFF
>TRBJ2-7|TRBV19
CASTGRGPGSSYEQYF
>TRBJ1-2|TRBV6-5
CASSYNRGTYGYTF
>TRBJ1-2|TRBV5-1
CASSLAGTGGDYGYTF
>TRBJ2-2|TRBV9
CASSASRTGDTGELFF